The clone carrying this TCR beta chain was detected only a few times. The source of the sample is a study of T cells in Graves' hyperthyroidism and ophthalmopathy. PBMCs came from around 10 ml fresh peripheral blood. Amplification of TCR beta CDR3 regions used RNA as the template. RT-PCR in the first round (using the HTBI primer set) targeted the TCR CDR3. MiXCR, applied by TCRdb to the multiplex PCR reads, yields one record per CDR3 protein. This table holds 250,000 to 350,000 distinct CDR3 sequences, approximately 23% found once. CDR1 and CDR2 from the germline V gene are SGHKS and YYEKEE (reference sequence). The ends were cut back, 0 bases at V and 7 bases at J, with 7 bases in the middle. The CDR3 sequence is 13 residues long.

V and J are TRBV5-5 and TRBJ2-2; D gene ambiguous. This clonotype was sampled from a young man with Graves' ophthalmopathy. The sample taken for sequencing was blood. The CDR3 region is CASSLEWGGELFF. DNA of the CDR3: TGTGCCAGCAGCTTGGAGTGGGGCGGGGAGCTGTTTTTT.